This T cell receptor (beta chain) was retrieved from a study of shared clonotypes between healthy human individuals. Study-wide findings and caveats: Blood was the only sampled material, and tissue repertoires likely differ.

Among the unsorted PBMC samples, replicate PCRs used roughly 0.3 ug DNA, 25,000 to 35,000 T cell genomes. Data came from immunoSEQ multiplex PCR; TCRdb stores just in-frame clones and leaves some out. The sample holds about 490,000 clones, around 78% seen once. As for this clone: What it binds is unknown.

This TCR derives from a woman aged 40-49 years in good health. Some clones in this sample may be carry-over from other donors' samples. The sequenced material came from PBMCs.

Here the CDR3 reads CASTPDRGIPGELFF. CDR3 DNA: TGTGCCAGCACCCCGGACAGGGGTATACCCGGGGAGCTGTTTTTT. The V and J genes are TRBV6-1 and TRBJ2-2; TRBD1 agrees at 9 bases. CDR3 size: 15 residues. The V gene end was trimmed by 7 bases and the J gene end by 6 bases; junction bases not matched to a gene: 9. The germline CDR1 and CDR2 sequences are MNHNS and SASEGT.